These T cell receptor beta chains were read from a single sample in a study of OX40 agonist ivuxolimab in advanced cancers. Data came from immunoSEQ multiplex PCR; TCRdb stores just in-frame clones and leaves some out. Here the sample spans about 15,000 clones, approximately 83% being singletons. The sample here was CD4+ or CD8+ T cells sorted from blood, taken in a trial of the OX40 agonist ivuxolimab. All receptors derive from an adult with an advanced solid tumor such as melanoma, head and neck, liver or kidney cancer. CDR3s include the opening cysteine and the closing phenylalanine or tryptophan. The D gene is left open where the match is weak. Clone size is not always given. Where it is, it says once, few, many or a class for expanded clones.

d_call: -
j_call: TRBJ1-1
cdr3_length: 11
clone_size: few
v_call: TRBV2
cdr3_nt: TGTGCCAGCAGTGGGTACACTGAAGCTTTCTTT
cdr3_aa: CASSGYTEAFF

d_call: -
j_call: TRBJ1-6
cdr3_length: 14
clone_size: -
v_call: TRBV6-5
cdr3_nt: TGTGCCAGCAGTTCGTTCTCCTATAATTCACCCCTCCACTTT
cdr3_aa: CASSSFSYNSPLHF

d_call: -
j_call: TRBJ2-3
cdr3_length: 13
clone_size: few
v_call: TRBV2
cdr3_nt: TGTGCCAGCAGGGGTACTAGCACAGATACGCAGTATTTT
cdr3_aa: CASRGTSTDTQYF

d_call: TRBD1
j_call: TRBJ2-5
cdr3_length: 15
clone_size: few
v_call: TRBV19
cdr3_nt: TGTGCCAGCGCCCCACCGGGACAGGGGGAAGAGACCCAGTACTTC
cdr3_aa: CASAPPGQGEETQYF

d_call: -
j_call: TRBJ1-2
cdr3_length: 11
clone_size: -
v_call: TRBV6-1
cdr3_nt: TGTGCCAGCAGTGAAGCTAGGGGCTACACCTTC
cdr3_aa: CASSEARGYTF

d_call: -
j_call: TRBJ2-2
cdr3_length: 14
clone_size: -
v_call: TRBV9
cdr3_nt: TGTGCCAGCCAACGGGAAGGGGACACCGGGGAGCTGTTTTTT
cdr3_aa: CASQREGDTGELFF

d_call: -
j_call: TRBJ1-6
cdr3_length: 13
clone_size: -
v_call: TRBV15
cdr3_nt: TGTGCCACCCATCGGGGAGCTGGTTCACCCCTCCACTTT
cdr3_aa: CATHRGAGSPLHF

d_call: -
j_call: TRBJ2-7
cdr3_length: 12
clone_size: -
v_call: TRBV29-1
cdr3_nt: TGCAGCGTTGAAGACCGGGGATACGAGCAGTACTTC
cdr3_aa: CSVEDRGYEQYF

d_call: -
j_call: TRBJ2-7
cdr3_length: 17
clone_size: -
v_call: TRBV5-1
cdr3_nt: TGCGCCAGCAGCTTGGGATTGTGGGGAACGCCCGGCTACGAGCAGTACTTC
cdr3_aa: CASSLGLWGTPGYEQYF

d_call: -
j_call: TRBJ2-3
cdr3_length: 16
clone_size: medium-sized
v_call: TRBV14
cdr3_nt: TGTGCCAGCAGCCCGGAGGTGGGGCAGCTCACAGATACGCAGTATTTT
cdr3_aa: CASSPEVGQLTDTQYF

d_call: -
j_call: TRBJ2-1
cdr3_length: 13
clone_size: -
v_call: TRBV4-3
cdr3_nt: TGCGCCAGCAGCCAAGACATCTTCAATGAGCAGTTCTTC
cdr3_aa: CASSQDIFNEQFF

d_call: TRBD1
j_call: TRBJ2-7
cdr3_length: 13
clone_size: -
v_call: TRBV6-5
cdr3_nt: TGTGCCAGCAGGGGGGACAGACTTTACGAGCAGTACTTC
cdr3_aa: CASRGDRLYEQYF

d_call: TRBD2
j_call: TRBJ2-5
cdr3_length: 16
clone_size: -
v_call: TRBV6-5
cdr3_nt: TGTGCCAGCAGTTACGGGGTAGCGGGAGGGCCAAAGACCCAGTACTTC
cdr3_aa: CASSYGVAGGPKTQYF

d_call: TRBD2
j_call: TRBJ2-3
cdr3_length: 15
clone_size: -
v_call: TRBV6-1
cdr3_nt: TGTGCCAGCAGTGAGACTAGCGGGAGGTCAGATACGCAGTATTTT
cdr3_aa: CASSETSGRSDTQYF

d_call: TRBD2
j_call: TRBJ2-7
cdr3_length: 19
clone_size: -
v_call: TRBV14
cdr3_nt: TGTGCCAGCAGCGCCCACCCGGGACTAGCGGGAGGTACCTCCTACGAGCAGTACTTC
cdr3_aa: CASSAHPGLAGGTSYEQYF